Presented here are 2 T cell receptor beta chains from one specimen sequenced in a study of T cell responses to AZD1222 COVID-19 vaccine. Here immunoSEQ multiplex PCR was the method, and the copy in TCRdb shows in-frame clones only, minus some. The profile covers about 190,000 clones, with approximately 91% appearing a single time and roughly 0.99% taken by the ten largest. Sequences were derived from peripheral blood, sampled on day 0 of AZD1222 vaccination. The receptors derive from an adult in good health.

The gene calls are TRBV5-1 and TRBJ2-3, with a possible D match to TRBD1 (6 bases). The CDR3 has 16 residues. Germline CDR1 reads SGHRS; CDR2 reads YFSETQ. Trimming cost V 0 bases and J 4 bases, with 15 bases left between them. The CDR3 spells CASSLGGGDIADTQYF. Written as DNA, the CDR3 is TGCGCCAGCAGCTTGGGAGGGGGTGATATAGCAGATACGCAGTATTTT.

The J gene is TRBJ2-1, the V gene TRBV6-6; no definite D call. CDR1 is MNHNY and CDR2 is SVGAGI in the germline V gene (reference sequence). The CDR3 is made up of 13 amino acids. Trimming took 6 bases from V and 9 from J, leaving 15 bases between them. The CDR3 is CASSWPSVAEQFF. The CDR3 DNA sequence: TGTGCCAGCAGCTGGCCATCCGTCGCTGAGCAGTTCTTC.